The 8 T cell receptor beta chains in this list originate from one sample, sequenced in a study of identifying expanded T cells in peripheral blood. Sequencing used immunoSEQ multiplex PCR; TCRdb keeps in-frame clones, though not all of them. This sample has under 150,000 clones, with approximately 88% found just once. The sample taken for sequencing was blood. The receptors derive from a person between 18 and 75 years old in good health.

CDR3 nucleotides: TGCGCCAGCAGCCAAGGACCCGGACAGGCGAATGGCTACACCTTC. Translation: CASSQGPGQANGYTF. The chain has TRBV4-3 and TRBJ1-2; 7 bases match TRBD1. The CDR3 is 15 residues long. The germline V gene has CDR1 LGHNA and CDR2 YSLEER. J was trimmed by 6 bases and V by 1 base; bases with no gene match: 8.

V gene TRBV11-2 combines with J gene TRBJ2-5; D might be TRBD1 or TRBD2, each matching 7 bases. Germline V gene data show CDR1 as SGHAT and CDR2 as FQNNGV. The CDR3 consists of 16 residues. The ends were cut back, 5 bases at V and 5 bases at J, with 21 bases in the middle. The CDR3 reads CASSPSTGRGAETQYF. The CDR3 coding sequence is TGTGCCAGCAGCCCATCGACAGGGAGGGGTGCGGAGACCCAGTACTTC.

The chain carries TRBV5-1 and TRBJ2-1, with D tentatively TRBD2 (6 bases). Germline V CDR1 and CDR2: SGHRS, YFSETQ. The CDR3 consists of 19 residues. V dropped 0 bases and J dropped 0 bases, with 19 bases sitting between them. Written as DNA, the CDR3 is TGCGCCAGCAGCTTGGCCTGGGACTCTTCGCCGTCCTCCTACAATGAGCAGTTCTTC. It encodes CASSLAWDSSPSSYNEQFF.

This clone has just a few counts. CDR3 sequence reads: CASNRQEGSPLHF. CDR3 DNA sequence: TGTGCCAGTAATAGGCAGGAAGGTTCACCCCTCCACTTT. This chain uses TRBV19 with TRBJ1-6; D gene ambiguous. Germline V CDR1 and CDR2: LNHDA, SQIVND (reference sequence). Trimming pared 7 bases from V and 9 bases from J, leaving 13 bases between. The CDR3 contains 13 residues.

The chain has TRBV1 and TRBJ2-3; the table's D call, TRBD2, has no DNA check behind it. TRBV1 is noted as a pseudogene. The CDR3 has 18 residues. As DNA, the CDR3 is TGCACCAGCAGCCAAGAATCGTGCGAGCGGGATTACACAGATACGCAGTATTTT. It encodes CTSSQESCERDYTDTQYF.

The rearrangement links TRBV14 to TRBJ2-2, with 8 nucleotides matching TRBD2. Germline V gives CDR1 SGHDN, CDR2 FVKESK. This CDR3 is 15 amino acids long. The J segment lost 4 bases and the V segment lost 4 bases, leaving 5 bases of the junction unmatched. Here the CDR3 reads CASSLVAGFTGELFF. The CDR3 DNA sequence: TGTGCCAGCAGCCTTGTAGCGGGATTCACCGGGGAGCTGTTTTTT.

The table lists this clone with a count of one. V is TRBV6-1 and J is TRBJ1-2; 7 nucleotides line up with TRBD1. Trimming cost V 10 bases and J 5 bases; bases outside gene matches: 16. The CDR3 extends over 15 amino acids. Germline V gene data show CDR1 as MNHNS and CDR2 as SASEGT. This CDR3 is CATFPGAGGDYGYTF. Here the CDR3 DNA reads TGTGCCACCTTCCCCGGGGCAGGGGGGGATTATGGCTACACCTTC.

This clone was counted a single time. This sequence joins TRBV7-9 and TRBJ2-5; D is uncertain. V lost 2 bases, J lost 5 bases, and 6 bases lay in between. Germline V gene sequence: CDR1 SEHNR, CDR2 FQNEAQ (reference sequence). This CDR3 contains 12 residues. The CDR3 protein is CASSLQSETQYF. The CDR3 nucleotides are TGTGCCAGCAGCTTACAATCCGAGACCCAGTACTTC.